These 21 T cell receptor beta chains came from one sample sequenced in a study of control samples from healthy donors and cancer patients. Generated by immunoSEQ multiplex PCR, the TCRdb table keeps only in-frame clones and is missing some. This table has some 89,000 clones, roughly 84% appearing once. Sequencing was carried out using blood. Receptors were obtained from a woman aged 40 to 50 in good health.

V is TRBV6-4 and J is TRBJ2-3, with 8 bases identical to TRBD2. The trim removed 5 bases at V and 1 base at J, leaving 8 bases unmatched. There are 16 residues in the CDR3. Germline-derived CDR1 and CDR2 are MRHNA and SNTAGT. CDR3 region: CASSPFTSGGTDTQYF. For the CDR3, the DNA is TGTGCCAGCAGTCCGTTCACTAGCGGAGGCACAGATACGCAGTATTTT.

This clone occurred once. The chain is built from TRBV25-1 and TRBJ2-7; D is possibly TRBD1 (6 bases). The CDR3 loop spans 15 amino acids. With 0 bases removed from V and 5 bases from J, the gap between germline ends came to 14 bases. Per germline, CDR1 MGHDK and CDR2 SYGVNS. The CDR3 bases are TGTGCCAGCAGTGAATATAGGCAGGGGATCCACGAGCAGTACTTC. It is translated as CASSEYRQGIHEQYF.

This chain uses TRBV10-1 with TRBJ1-1; 7 bases are a match to TRBD1. Per germline, CDR1 WNHNN and CDR2 SYGVQD (reference sequence). V trimming: 2 bases; J trimming: 2 bases; junction bases outside the gene matches: 8. The CDR3 has 16 amino acids. CDR3 protein: CASSEATGIGNTEAFF. For the CDR3, the DNA is TGCGCCAGCAGTGAGGCGACAGGGATTGGAAACACTGAAGCTTTCTTT.

V usage is TRBV5-1 and J usage is TRBJ2-5; no clear D gene. CDR3 length: 14 residues. V was clipped by 3 bases and J by 4 bases, with 13 bases between them. Germline values: CDR1 SGHRS, CDR2 YFSETQ. The CDR3: CASSSERVGETQYF. The CDR3 DNA follows: TGCGCCAGCAGCTCCGAAAGGGTCGGAGAGACCCAGTACTTC.

The V gene is TRBV11-3, the J gene TRBJ1-1, with D possibly being TRBD1 (5 bases). The ends were cut back, 5 bases at V and 5 bases at J, with 12 bases in the middle. CDR3 length: 13 amino acids. Germline V CDR1 and CDR2: SGHNT, YENEEA. In DNA form, the CDR3 reads TGTGCCAGCAGCCCTCGGTGGGGGACTGAAGCTTTCTTT. Protein: CASSPRWGTEAFF.

V and J are TRBV4-3 and TRBJ2-3, with D perhaps given as TRBD1 or TRBD2 (7 bases each). Germline V gene data show CDR1 as LGHNA and CDR2 as YSLEER. The CDR3 is made up of 15 amino acids. Trimming shortened V by 5 bases and J by 3 bases, and 15 bases separated the two germline ends. The CDR3 is CASSVREGATDTQYF. In DNA, the CDR3 is TGCGCCAGCAGCGTTAGGGAGGGGGCTACAGATACGCAGTATTTT.

The rearrangement joins TRBV14 to TRBJ1-4; D remains unclear. V lost 1 base to trimming and J lost 0 bases, with 6 bases between them. This CDR3 spans 15 amino acids. Germline CDR1 and CDR2: SGHDN and FVKESK. As DNA, the CDR3 is TGTGCCAGCAGCCAAGTGGGGTCAACTAATGAAAAACTGTTTTTT. This encodes CASSQVGSTNEKLFF.

CDR3 amino acids: CASSIGGAGSYNEQFF. CDR3 bases: TGTGCCAGTAGTATCGGAGGGGCGGGCTCCTACAATGAGCAGTTCTTC. This chain joins TRBV19 and TRBJ2-1; a possible D gene is TRBD2 (6 bases). Deletions cut 3 bases from V and 0 bases from J, with 12 bases between. CDR1 and CDR2 (germline): LNHDA, SQIVND (reference sequence). CDR3 size: 16 residues.

The chain links TRBV30 to TRBJ1-1; a weak D match, TRBD1 (6 bases). Trimming left V 2 bases short and J 3 bases short, with 25 bases between. Germline V gene lookup returns CDR1 GTSNPN and CDR2 SVGIG (reference sequence). This CDR3 has 18 residues. In DNA, the CDR3 is TGTGCCTGGAGTCCAGTACCCCATAGAACAGGGAGGGACACTGAAGCTTTCTTT. Protein sequence: CAWSPVPHRTGRDTEAFF.

J is TRBJ2-2 and V is TRBV24-1; no clear D gene. V was clipped by 12 bases and J by 0 bases, with 10 bases between them. The CDR3 consists of 13 residues. The germline CDR1 and CDR2 sequences are KGHDR and SFDVKD. CDR3 region: CACGDTNTGELFF. The CDR3 coding sequence is TGTGCCTGCGGTGACACGAACACCGGGGAGCTGTTTTTT.

This clone showed up just once. The J gene is TRBJ2-7, the V gene TRBV5-1, with no clear D. CDR3 length: 11 amino acids. V lost 5 bases, J lost 3 bases, and 6 bases lay in between. The V gene's germline CDR1 is SGHRS and CDR2 YFSETQ. This CDR3 reads CASRGSYEQYF. In DNA form, the CDR3 reads TGCGCCAGCAGAGGCAGCTACGAGCAGTACTTC.

The rearrangement joins TRBV20-1 to TRBJ2-3, with 7 bases aligning to TRBD1. CDR3 length: 11 residues. The germline V gene has CDR1 DFQATT and CDR2 SNEGSKA (reference sequence). J lost 4 bases, V lost 5 bases, and 0 bases had no gene match. The CDR3, as DNA: TGCAGTGCTGACAGGGCAGATACGCAGTATTTT. Protein: CSADRADTQYF.

The chain has TRBV7-2 and TRBJ2-2, with a tentative D call TRBD2 (5 bases). This CDR3 contains 15 residues. Germline V gene sequence: CDR1 SGHTA, CDR2 FQGNSA. V was cut by 1 base and J by 6 bases, with 12 bases left in between. This chain's CDR3 is CASSLVPSEAGELFF. The CDR3 nucleotides read TGTGCCAGCAGCTTAGTCCCCTCGGAGGCCGGGGAGCTGTTTTTT. Full variable domain (missing parts from reference TRBV7-2 and TRBJ2-2): GAGVSQSPSNKVTEKGKDVELRCDPISGHTALYWYRQSLGQGLEFLIYFQGNSAPDKSGLPSDRFSAERTGGSVSTLTIQRTQQEDSAVYLCASSLVPSEAGELFFGEGSRLTVL.

The V and J genes are TRBV5-1 and TRBJ2-5; TRBD1 is a possible D gene (5 bases). The CDR3 is 15 amino acids. Between the trimmed V and J ends, which lost 0 bases and 2 bases, there was a span of 11 bases. Germline CDR1 is SGHRS and CDR2 is YFSETQ. DNA of the CDR3: TGCGCCAGCAGCTTGGCGGCAGGGCGTCAAGAGACCCAGTACTTC. Its protein product is CASSLAAGRQETQYF.

The chain joins TRBV3-1 (or the pseudogene TRBV3-2) to TRBJ2-2; possible D gene TRBD2, 6 bases. In germline, CDR1 is LGHDT, CDR2 YNNKEL (reference sequence). The length of the CDR3 is 16 residues. V lost 2 bases to trimming and J lost 5 bases, with 15 bases between them. CDR3 residues: CASSQPGVGWTGELFF. Here the CDR3 DNA reads TGTGCCAGCAGCCAACCGGGGGTCGGGTGGACCGGGGAGCTGTTTTTT.

The chain is built from TRBV9 and TRBJ1-2, with TRBD1 as a possible D gene (5 bases). This CDR3 has 14 amino acids. Germline V gene sequence: CDR1 SGDLS, CDR2 YYNGEE. V was cut by 1 base and J by 7 bases, with 14 bases left in between. The CDR3 spells CASSVTPGRGGYTF. The CDR3 nucleotides read TGTGCCAGCAGCGTAACTCCAGGGAGGGGTGGCTACACCTTC.

The chain recombines TRBV5-8 with TRBJ1-1; possible D gene TRBD1, 6 bases. The length of the CDR3 is 16 residues. Trimming removed 3 bases at V and 0 bases at J, with 15 bases between. Germline-derived CDR1 and CDR2 are SGHTS and YDEGEE. CDR3: CASSSGWGAMNTEAFF. The CDR3 DNA reads as TGTGCCAGCAGCTCTGGATGGGGGGCGATGAACACTGAAGCTTTCTTT.

The V and J genes are TRBV2 and TRBJ2-1; no reliable D call. V lost 8 bases to trimming and J lost 0 bases, with 8 bases between them. This CDR3 is built from 13 residues. Germline V lookup: CDR1 SNHLY, CDR2 FYNNEI. CDR3 sequence (DNA): TGTGCCAGCCGGCGATACTCCTACAATGAGCAGTTCTTC. As protein: CASRRYSYNEQFF.

This chain links TRBV19 with TRBJ1-3, with D possibly matching TRBD1 (5 bases). CDR3 size: 16 residues. The ends were cut back, 3 bases at V and 2 bases at J, with 14 bases in the middle. The germline V gene encodes CDR1 LNHDA and CDR2 SQIVND (reference sequence). The CDR3 DNA reads as TGTGCCAGTAGTATGTCAGCCGGGACGACTGGAAACACCATATATTTT. Translated, it gives CASSMSAGTTGNTIYF.

In its sample, this clone was seen once. V is TRBV6-4 and J is TRBJ2-1, with a possible D match to TRBD1 (5 bases). This CDR3 is built from 15 residues. Trimming removed 2 bases from V and 6 bases from J, with 14 bases in between. The V gene's germline CDR1 is MRHNA and CDR2 SNTAGT. CDR3: CASSDGAGSTNEQFF. DNA of the CDR3: TGTGCCAGCAGTGACGGGGCAGGGTCTACCAATGAGCAGTTCTTC.

The chain carries TRBV7-8 and TRBJ1-4; D unclear. V gave up 5 bases and J gave up 7 bases, with 14 bases separating them. Germline V gene lookup returns CDR1 SGHVS and CDR2 FQNEAQ. The CDR3 has 14 amino acids. CDR3 sequence: CASSLSDSLEKLFF. CDR3 nucleotide sequence: TGTGCCAGCAGCCTCTCGGACTCCCTTGAAAAACTGTTTTTT.